This TCR beta chain came from a study of cytomegalovirus exposure and HLA in healthy donors. Study-level information: For the roughly 370 genotyped donors, more than 80% fell within the Caucasian-associated ancestry cluster.

Of note for this clone: The antigen is undetermined.

Amplification used 60 Vbeta primers and 13 Jbeta primers. TCRdb's table, derived via immunoSEQ multiplex PCR, lists solely in-frame clones and lacks some. Of 250,000 or so clones listed, around 90% are singletons. General study results and limits: For most subjects, TCR beta sequences were reported to predict HLA-A and HLA-B alleles with accuracy.

Sequenced input: PBMCs. The TCR sequence derives from a girl aged 2 to 10 in good health and CMV-seronegative.

For the CDR3, the DNA is TGTGCCAGCTCACCTCTCCCCTCCGGGACAGGGCAAAATCAGCCCCAGCATTTT. Protein product: CASSPLPSGTGQNQPQHF. J is TRBJ1-5 and V is TRBV18; 9 bases line up with TRBD1. This CDR3 has 18 amino acids. V shed 3 bases, J shed 4 bases, and the junction held 13 bases outside the gene matches. The germline V gene has CDR1 KGHSH and CDR2 LQKENI.